This TCR beta chain was found in a study of graft-versus-host responses after intestinal transplantation. Study-level background: Transplant recipients had multivisceral, liver-intestinal, or isolated intestinal grafts. All recipients got anti-thymocyte globulin induction, then tacrolimus and steroids for about 3 years.

A single count supports this clone. Its target is not known. The CDR3 runs to 14 residues. Germline V gene data show CDR1 as SGHNT and CDR2 as YENEEA. V was pared by 7 bases and J by 10 bases, with 6 bases of the junction left unmatched. Repertoires were generated with immunoSEQ multiplex PCR, while TCRdb's copy carries only in-frame clones and drops some. The repertoire includes around 50,000 clones, roughly 80% of them detected once, and over 0.4% sits in the top ten. Sequenced here: unstimulated CD4+ T cells sorted from spleen or lymph node cells, sampled before transplant. This rearrangement joins TRBV11-3 to TRBJ1-6, with 11 positions matching TRBD1. The source of this sequence is a human donor who was the organ donor for an intestinal transplant. CDR3 in amino acids: CASTPGTGGSPLHF. As DNA, the CDR3 is TGTGCCAGCACCCCAGGGACAGGGGGATCACCCCTCCACTTT.